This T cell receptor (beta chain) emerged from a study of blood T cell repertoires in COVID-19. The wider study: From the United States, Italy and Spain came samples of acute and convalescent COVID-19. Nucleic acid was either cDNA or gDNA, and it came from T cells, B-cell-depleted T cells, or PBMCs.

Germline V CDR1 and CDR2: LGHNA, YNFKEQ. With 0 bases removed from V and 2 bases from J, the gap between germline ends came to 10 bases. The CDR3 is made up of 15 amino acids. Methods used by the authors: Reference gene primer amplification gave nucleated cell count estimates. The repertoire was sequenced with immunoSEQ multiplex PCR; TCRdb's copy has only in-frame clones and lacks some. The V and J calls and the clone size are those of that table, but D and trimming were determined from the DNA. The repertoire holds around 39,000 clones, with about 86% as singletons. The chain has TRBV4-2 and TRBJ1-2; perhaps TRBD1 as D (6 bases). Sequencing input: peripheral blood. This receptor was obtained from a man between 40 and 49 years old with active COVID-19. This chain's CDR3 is CASSQDFTGNYGYTF. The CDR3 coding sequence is TGTGCCAGCAGCCAAGATTTTACAGGGAACTATGGCTACACCTTC.